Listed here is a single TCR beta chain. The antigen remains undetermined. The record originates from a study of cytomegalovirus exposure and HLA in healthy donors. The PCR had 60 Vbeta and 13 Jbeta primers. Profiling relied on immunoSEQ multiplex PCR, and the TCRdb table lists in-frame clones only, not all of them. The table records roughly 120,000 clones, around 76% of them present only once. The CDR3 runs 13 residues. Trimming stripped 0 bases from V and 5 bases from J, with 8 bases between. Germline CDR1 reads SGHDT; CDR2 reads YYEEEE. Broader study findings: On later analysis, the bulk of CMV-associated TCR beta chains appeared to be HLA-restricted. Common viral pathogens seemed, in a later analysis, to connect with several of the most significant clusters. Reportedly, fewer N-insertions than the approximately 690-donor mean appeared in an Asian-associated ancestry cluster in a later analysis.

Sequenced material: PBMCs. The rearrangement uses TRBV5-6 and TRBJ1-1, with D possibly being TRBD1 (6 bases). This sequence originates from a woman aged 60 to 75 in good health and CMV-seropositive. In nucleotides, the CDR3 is TGTGCCAGCAGCTTGGAACAGGGAACTGAAGCTTTCTTT. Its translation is CASSLEQGTEAFF.